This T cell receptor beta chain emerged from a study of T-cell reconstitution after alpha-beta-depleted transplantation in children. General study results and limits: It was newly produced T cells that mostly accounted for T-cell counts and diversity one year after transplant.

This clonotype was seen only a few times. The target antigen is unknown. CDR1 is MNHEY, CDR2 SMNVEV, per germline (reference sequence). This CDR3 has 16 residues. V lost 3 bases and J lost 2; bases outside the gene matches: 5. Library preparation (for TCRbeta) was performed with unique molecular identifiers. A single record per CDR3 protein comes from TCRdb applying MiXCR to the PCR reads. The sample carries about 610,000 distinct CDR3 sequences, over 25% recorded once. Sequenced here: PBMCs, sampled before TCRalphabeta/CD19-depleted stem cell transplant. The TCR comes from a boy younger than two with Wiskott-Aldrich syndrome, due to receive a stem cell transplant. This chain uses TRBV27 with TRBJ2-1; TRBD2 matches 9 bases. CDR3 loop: CASSFLAGKTYNEQFF. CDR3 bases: TGTGCCAGCAGTTTCCTAGCGGGAAAAACCTACAATGAGCAGTTCTTC.